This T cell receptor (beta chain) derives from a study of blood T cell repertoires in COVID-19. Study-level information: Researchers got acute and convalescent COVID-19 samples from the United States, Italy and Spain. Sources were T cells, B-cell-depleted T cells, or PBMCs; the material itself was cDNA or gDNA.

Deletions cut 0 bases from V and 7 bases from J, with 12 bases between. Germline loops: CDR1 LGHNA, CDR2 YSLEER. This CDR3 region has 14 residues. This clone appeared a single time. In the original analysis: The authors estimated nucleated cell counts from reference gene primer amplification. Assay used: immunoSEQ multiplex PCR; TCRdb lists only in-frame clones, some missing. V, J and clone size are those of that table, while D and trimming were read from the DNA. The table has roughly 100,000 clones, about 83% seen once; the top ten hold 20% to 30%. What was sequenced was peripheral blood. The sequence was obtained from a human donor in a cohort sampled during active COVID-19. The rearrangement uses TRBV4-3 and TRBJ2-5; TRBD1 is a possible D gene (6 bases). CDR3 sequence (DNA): TGCGCCAGCAGCCAAGAACAGGGATACGGGACCCAGTACTTC. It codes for CASSQEQGYGTQYF.